This is a list of T cell receptor beta chains from one sample in a study of blood T cells in healthy people across ages. One entry per CDR3 protein, called by TCRdb with MiXCR from the 5' RACE reads. The sample includes about 540,000 distinct CDR3 sequences, 24% of them seen just once. These same data were also listed under a study on T cells of mothers and their children.

Specimen: blood. All receptors come from a boy aged 10-17 years in good health. CDR3s include the opening cysteine and the closing phenylalanine or tryptophan. The order of the fields is V gene, D gene, clone size, J gene, CDR3 protein, CDR3 DNA. D genes are given only for firm matches. Expanded clones get a size class; other rows say once, few or many, or leave the size out.

TRBV30,TRBD1,many,TRBJ2-3,CAWSDRQGLSTDTQYF,TGTGCCTGGAGTGACCGACAGGGTTTGAGCACAGATACGCAGTATTTT
TRBV2,NA,few,TRBJ1-2,CASRYAGYGYTF,TGTGCCAGCAGATACGCGGGCTATGGCTACACCTTC
TRBV7-2,TRBD1,NA,TRBJ1-5,CASSSGEDRHSNQPQHF,TGTGCCAGCAGCTCGGGGGAGGACAGGCATAGCAATCAGCCCCAGCATTTT
TRBV20-1,TRBD2,NA,TRBJ2-1,CSAWTSGRSHYNEQFF,TGCAGTGCGTGGACTAGCGGGAGAAGTCACTACAATGAGCAGTTCTTC
TRBV15,TRBD2,few,TRBJ2-7,CATSRGRAGGYEQYF,TGTGCCACCAGCAGAGGCCGAGCGGGGGGCTACGAGCAGTACTTC
TRBV29-1,TRBD2,NA,TRBJ2-1,CSVGTSGTSSSYEQFF,TGCAGCGTTGGCACTAGCGGGACCAGTTCAAGCTATGAGCAGTTCTTC
TRBV20-1,NA,NA,TRBJ2-5,CSARGRTARGIQETQYF,TGCAGTGCTAGAGGCAGAACGGCGCGGGGAATCCAAGAGACCCAGTACTTC
TRBV20-1,NA,few,TRBJ1-1,CSARDRGVLNTEAFF,TGCAGTGCTAGAGATCGAGGCGTCTTGAACACTGAAGCTTTCTTT
TRBV28,NA,NA,TRBJ1-2,CASSFRDYYGYTF,TGTGCCAGCAGTTTCCGGGACTATTATGGCTACACCTTC
TRBV2,TRBD1,NA,TRBJ2-1,CASSAPGTGDEQFF,TGTGCCAGCAGTGCCCCCGGGACAGGGGATGAGCAGTTCTTC
TRBV7-2,NA,NA,TRBJ1-5,CASSLGSGSNQPQHF,TGTGCCAGCAGCTTAGGCTCTGGTAGCAATCAGCCCCAGCATTTT
TRBV4-1,NA,NA,TRBJ1-4,CASSQTATQTLHEKLFF,TGCGCCAGCAGCCAGACCGCCACCCAAACTCTCCATGAAAAACTGTTTTTT
TRBV6-5,TRBD1,few,TRBJ2-6,CASSLGTVHFSGANVLTF,TGTGCCAGCAGTTTAGGGACAGTACACTTCTCTGGGGCCAACGTCCTGACTTTC
TRBV19,NA,NA,TRBJ2-3,CASSIADTEGDTQYF,TGTGCCAGTAGTATAGCGGACACCGAAGGAGATACGCAGTATTTT
TRBV14,NA,NA,TRBJ2-7,CASSQWGTTYEQYF,TGTGCCAGCAGCCAATGGGGCACGACCTACGAGCAGTACTTC
TRBV29-1,NA,NA,TRBJ2-2,CSVVANTGELFF,TGCAGCGTGGTGGCGAACACCGGGGAGCTGTTTTTT
TRBV20-1,TRBD2,few,TRBJ2-1,CSASSLVEGGRYEQFF,TGCAGTGCTAGTTCCCTCGTAGAGGGAGGGCGGTATGAGCAGTTCTTC
TRBV3-1,TRBD1,NA,TRBJ2-7,CASSQSGTGVYEQYF,TGTGCCAGCAGCCAATCTGGGACAGGAGTCTACGAGCAGTACTTC
TRBV7-9,NA,few,TRBJ1-1,CAGLGSLNTEAFF,TGTGCCGGATTGGGCAGTCTGAACACTGAAGCTTTCTTT
TRBV3-1,NA,NA,TRBJ2-5,CASSSDSWTQYF,TGTGCCAGCAGCTCGGACTCGTGGACCCAGTACTTC
TRBV7-3,TRBD2,few,TRBJ2-7,CASSSGGSDSYEQYF,TGTGCCAGCAGCTCGGGGGGGTCTGACTCCTACGAGCAGTACTTC
TRBV5-1,NA,NA,TRBJ1-5,CASSLSTDQPQHF,TGCGCCAGCAGCTTGTCGACTGATCAGCCCCAGCATTTT
TRBV24-1,TRBD2,NA,TRBJ2-7,CATSEGPRGTDAYEQYF,TGTGCCACCAGTGAGGGTCCGCGGGGGACGGATGCCTACGAGCAGTACTTC
TRBV5-1,NA,few,TRBJ2-3,CASSLEASVFTDTQYF,TGCGCCAGCAGCTTGGAGGCTAGCGTCTTCACAGATACGCAGTATTTT
TRBV29-1,TRBD2,NA,TRBJ2-7,CSVVTPSGSYEQYF,TGCAGCGTTGTTACTCCTAGCGGATCCTACGAGCAGTACTTC
TRBV5-1,NA,NA,TRBJ1-6,CASSEGGFDSPLHF,TGCGCCAGCAGTGAGGGGGGCTTTGATTCACCCCTCCACTTT
TRBV6-1,TRBD1,many,TRBJ2-1,CASSEAATGGNEQFF,TGTGCCAGCAGTGAAGCGGCCACAGGGGGCAATGAGCAGTTCTTC
TRBV7-2,NA,many,TRBJ1-2,CASSLRTNANYGYTF,TGTGCCAGCAGCCTTAGGACGAACGCGAACTATGGCTACACCTTC
TRBV30,TRBD1,NA,TRBJ2-7,CAWVNRGFYEQYF,TGTGCCTGGGTAAACAGGGGGTTCTACGAGCAGTACTTC
TRBV7-9,NA,NA,TRBJ2-5,CASSLGARQTQYF,TGCGCCAGCAGCTTGGGGGCCAGACAGACCCAGTACTTC
TRBV11-2,TRBD2,few,TRBJ2-2,CASSLIPSGGANGELFF,TGTGCCAGCAGCTTGATTCCTAGCGGGGGGGCCAACGGGGAGCTGTTTTTT
TRBV4-1,NA,NA,TRBJ1-4,CAANRAGEKLFF,TGCGCCGCAAACAGGGCGGGAGAAAAACTGTTTTTT
TRBV9,TRBD2,once,TRBJ2-1,CASSGTSGTDEQFF,TGTGCCAGCAGCGGGACTAGCGGGACGGATGAGCAGTTCTTC
TRBV20-1,NA,few,TRBJ2-3,CSARDPSRGGGTDTQYF,TGCAGTGCTAGAGATCCCAGTCGAGGGGGGGGCACAGATACGCAGTATTTT